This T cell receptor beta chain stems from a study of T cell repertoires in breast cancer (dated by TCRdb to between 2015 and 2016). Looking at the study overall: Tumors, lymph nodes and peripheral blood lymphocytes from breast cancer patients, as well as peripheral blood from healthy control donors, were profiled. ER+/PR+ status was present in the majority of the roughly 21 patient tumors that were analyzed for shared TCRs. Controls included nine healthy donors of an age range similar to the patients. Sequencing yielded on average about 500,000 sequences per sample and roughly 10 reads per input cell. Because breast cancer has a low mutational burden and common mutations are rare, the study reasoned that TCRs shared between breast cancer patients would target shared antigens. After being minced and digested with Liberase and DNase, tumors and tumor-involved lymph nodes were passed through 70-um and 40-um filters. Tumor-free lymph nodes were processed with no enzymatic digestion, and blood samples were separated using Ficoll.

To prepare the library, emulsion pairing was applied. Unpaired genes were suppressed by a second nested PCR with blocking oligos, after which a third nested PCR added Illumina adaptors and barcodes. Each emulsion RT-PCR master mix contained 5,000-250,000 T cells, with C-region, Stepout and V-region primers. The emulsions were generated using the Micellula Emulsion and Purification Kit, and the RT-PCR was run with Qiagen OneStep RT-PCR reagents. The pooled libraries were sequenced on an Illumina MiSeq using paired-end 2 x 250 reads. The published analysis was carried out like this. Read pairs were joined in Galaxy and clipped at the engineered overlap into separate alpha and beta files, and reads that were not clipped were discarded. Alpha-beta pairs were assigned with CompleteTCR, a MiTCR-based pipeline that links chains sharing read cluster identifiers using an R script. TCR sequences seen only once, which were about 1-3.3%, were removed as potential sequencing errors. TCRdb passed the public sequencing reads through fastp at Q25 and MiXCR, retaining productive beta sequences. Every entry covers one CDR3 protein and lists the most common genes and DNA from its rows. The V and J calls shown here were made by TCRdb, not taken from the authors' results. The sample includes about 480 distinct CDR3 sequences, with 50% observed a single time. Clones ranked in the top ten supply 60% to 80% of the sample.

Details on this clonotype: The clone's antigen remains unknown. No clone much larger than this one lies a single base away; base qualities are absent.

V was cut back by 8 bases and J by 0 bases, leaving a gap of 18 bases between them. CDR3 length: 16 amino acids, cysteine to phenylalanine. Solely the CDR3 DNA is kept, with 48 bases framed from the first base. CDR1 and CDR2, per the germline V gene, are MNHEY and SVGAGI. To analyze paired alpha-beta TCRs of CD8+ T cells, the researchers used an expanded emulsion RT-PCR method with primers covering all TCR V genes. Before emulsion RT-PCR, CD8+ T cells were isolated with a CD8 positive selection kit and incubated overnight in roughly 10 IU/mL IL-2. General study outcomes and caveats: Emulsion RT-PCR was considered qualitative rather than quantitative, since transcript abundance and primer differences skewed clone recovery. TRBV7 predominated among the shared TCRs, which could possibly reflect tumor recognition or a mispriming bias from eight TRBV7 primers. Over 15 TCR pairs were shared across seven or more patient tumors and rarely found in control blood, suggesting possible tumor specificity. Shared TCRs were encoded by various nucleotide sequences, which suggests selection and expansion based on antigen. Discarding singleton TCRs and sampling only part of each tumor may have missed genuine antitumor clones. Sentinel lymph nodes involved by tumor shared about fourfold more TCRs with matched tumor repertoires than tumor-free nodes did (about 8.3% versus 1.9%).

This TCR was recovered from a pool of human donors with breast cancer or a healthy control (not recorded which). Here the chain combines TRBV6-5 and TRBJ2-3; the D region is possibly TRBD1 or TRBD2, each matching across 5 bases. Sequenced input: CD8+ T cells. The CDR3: CASAPPGTSSTDTQYF. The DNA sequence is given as TGTGCCAGCGCCCCGCCCGGGACCTCTAGCACAGATACGCAGTATTTT.